This T cell receptor beta chain was recorded in a study of naive and memory T cell subsets. The beta constant-region primer was an equimolar mix of two oligonucleotides covering TRBC1 and TRBC2. Four rounds of PCR amplified the ligated cDNA using nested alpha and beta constant-region primers plus SP2. Each CDR3 protein gets one entry after TCRdb re-called the UMI-ligation and nested PCR reads with MiXCR. The repertoire holds approximately 80,000 distinct CDR3 sequences, with 8% to 9.5% as singletons. Study-level findings and limits: In CD4 and CD8 cells, diversity dropped from naive through EMRA.

Between the trimmed V and J ends, which lost 3 bases and 6 bases, there was a span of 12 bases. The CDR3 extends over 14 amino acids. Regarding this clonotype: Its antigen is still unknown.

The chain couples TRBV12-3 or TRBV12-4 to TRBJ1-5; maybe TRBD1 (5 bases). The sample taken for sequencing was naive CD8+ T cells from blood. The sequence was collected from a human donor in good health. CDR3 coding DNA: TGTGCCAGCAGTTTGACAGTTCGTGGTCAGCCCCAGCATTTT. As protein: CASSLTVRGQPQHF.